This T cell receptor (beta chain) was sequenced in a study of blood T cell repertoires in COVID-19. Only in-frame clones appear in the TCRdb table, and some are missing; sequencing was by immunoSEQ multiplex PCR. Of 250,000 or so clones listed, around 90% were seen once; the top ten hold 1.5% to 2%. This CDR3 is 18 amino acids long. The V and J ends lost 2 bases and 1 base, in that order; junction bases with no gene match: 8. The germline gives CDR1 LGHNA, CDR2 YNFKEQ. Sequencing was done on a sample of PBMCs or T cells enriched from blood (not recorded which). This receptor was identified in a woman between 50 and 59 years old who had recovered from COVID-19. The genes are TRBV4-2 and TRBJ2-5, with 12 bases fitting TRBD2. The CDR3: CASSQTLSSGRVQETQYF. Here the CDR3 DNA reads TGTGCCAGCAGCCAAACCCTTTCTAGCGGGAGGGTCCAAGAGACCCAGTACTTC.